The 5 T cell receptor beta chains below were found in one sample sequenced in a study of blood T cell repertoires in COVID-19. The protocol was immunoSEQ multiplex PCR, while the TCRdb copy is restricted to in-frame clones and leaves out a portion. The sample lists roughly 380,000 clones, approximately 89% occurring once. Sequencing was done on a sample of peripheral blood. These receptors all stem from an older woman with COVID-19, enrolled during active disease.

This chain joins TRBV7-6 and TRBJ2-7; TRBD1 matches 10 bases. There are 13 residues in the CDR3. The germline CDR1 and CDR2 sequences are SGHVS and FNYEAQ. The J segment lost 6 bases and the V segment lost 5 bases, leaving 4 bases of the junction unmatched. The CDR3 sequence: CASSPGTGVEQYF. Written as DNA, the CDR3 is TGTGCCAGCAGCCCTGGGACAGGGGTCGAGCAGTACTTC.

The V gene is TRBV6-5, the J gene TRBJ2-2, with D perhaps TRBD2 (5 bases). Germline CDR1 and CDR2: MNHEY and SVGAGI. This CDR3 is built from 15 residues. V was clipped by 6 bases and J by 3 bases, with 14 bases between them. Written as DNA, the CDR3 is TGTGCCAGCAGACGGCCTAACGGGGACACCGGGGAGCTGTTTTTT. It codes for CASRRPNGDTGELFF.

This chain links TRBV18 with TRBJ1-2; 7 bases align to TRBD1. Germline V lookup: CDR1 KGHSH, CDR2 LQKENI. V gave up 6 bases and J gave up 3 bases; unmatched junction bases: 4. The CDR3 totals 13 residues. CDR3 in amino acids: CASSVGQDYGYTF. Written as DNA, the CDR3 is TGTGCCAGCTCCGTCGGACAGGACTATGGCTACACCTTC.

This chain joins TRBV19 and TRBJ1-1, with a tentative D call TRBD1 (6 bases). Trimming removed 6 bases at V and 1 base at J, with 12 bases between. The germline V gene has CDR1 LNHDA and CDR2 SQIVND (reference sequence). This CDR3 spans 14 amino acids. The CDR3 reads CASRLHRENTEAFF. CDR3 DNA sequence: TGTGCCAGTAGACTACACAGGGAGAACACTGAAGCTTTCTTT. Supplemented by reference TRBV19 and TRBJ1-1, the full variable domain reads DGGITQSPKYLFRKEGQNVTLSCEQNLNHDAMYWYRQDPGQGLRLIYYSQIVNDFQKGDIAEGYSVSREKKESFPLTVTSAQKNPTAFYLCASRLHRENTEAFFGQGTRLTVV.

The chain joins TRBV4-2 to TRBJ1-2; TRBD1 might be the D (5 bases). The CDR3 is 15 residues long. Per germline, CDR1 LGHNA and CDR2 YNFKEQ. The V end lost 1 base, the J end lost 2 bases, and 11 bases lay between the germline ends. CDR3 protein: CASSQVAGINYGYTF. In nucleotides, the CDR3 is TGTGCCAGCAGCCAAGTGGCAGGGATCAACTATGGCTACACCTTC.